These 23 T cell receptor beta chains share one sample of origin, sequenced in a study of cytomegalovirus exposure and HLA in healthy donors. The primer mix had 60 Vbeta and 13 Jbeta primers. The data were produced by immunoSEQ multiplex PCR, yet TCRdb's version contains in-frame clones alone and is incomplete. The sample lists about 130,000 clones; 80% were seen once. The sequenced sample consisted of PBMCs. These receptors were collected from a man younger than 40 in good health and CMV-seronegative.

This clone occurred a few times. CDR3 loop: CASSQGSEKLFF. CDR3 DNA sequence: TGTGCCAGCAGTCAGGGGTCTGAAAAACTGTTTTTT. The chain couples TRBV28 to TRBJ1-4, with D maybe TRBD1 (6 bases). The CDR3 length is 12 residues. Germline V gene lookup returns CDR1 MDHEN and CDR2 SYDVKM. Trimming took off 5 bases at V and 7 bases at J, with 8 bases between the two ends.

The V gene is TRBV5-4, the J gene TRBJ2-1; 8 bases are shared with TRBD2. The CDR3 covers 16 residues. CDR1 is SGHNT, CDR2 YYREEE, per germline (reference sequence). Unmatched junction bases numbered 8, after V lost 2 bases and J lost 4 bases. The CDR3 bases are TGTGCCAGCAGCTTAGGTGGGGCTAGCGGGTACAATGAGCAGTTCTTC. It encodes CASSLGGASGYNEQFF.

The chain carries TRBV5-4 and TRBJ2-5; D gene uncertain. This CDR3 is 13 amino acids long. With 0 bases removed from V and 3 bases from J, the gap between germline ends came to 6 bases. Germline V CDR1 and CDR2: SGHNT, YYREEE (reference sequence). CDR3: CASSLGSEETQYF. CDR3 DNA sequence: TGTGCCAGCAGCTTGGGGTCGGAAGAGACCCAGTACTTC.

This clone occurred a few times. This rearrangement joins TRBV6-6 to TRBJ2-1, with TRBD1 identical over 7 bases. CDR1 MNHNY and CDR2 SVGAGI come from the germline V gene (reference sequence). The ends lost 5 bases at V and 3 bases at J; junction bases unmatched: 7. This CDR3 is built from 15 residues. The CDR3 DNA reads TGTGCCAGCAGTCGGCAGGGGGTTGTCTACAATGAGCAGTTCTTC. It specifies CASSRQGVVYNEQFF.

This clone was detected only a few times. This chain's CDR3 is CASTRRTDNSPLHF. The DNA of the CDR3 is TGTGCCAGCACTAGGAGGACGGATAATTCACCCCTCCACTTT. V gene TRBV2 combines with J gene TRBJ1-6; D ambiguous. Germline assignment: CDR1 SNHLY and CDR2 FYNNEI. V gave up 7 bases and J gave up 5 bases, with 12 bases separating them. CDR3 length: 14 residues.

This rearrangement joins TRBV10-1 to TRBJ2-7; 9 bases are a match to TRBD1. Germline V gene sequence: CDR1 WNHNN, CDR2 SYGVQD (reference sequence). Losses at the gene ends were 7 bases for V and 6 bases for J; bases not matched to a gene: 10. The CDR3 has 14 amino acids. In DNA, the CDR3 is TGCGCCAGCAAACCGGGACAGGGTGGTTCCGAGCAGTACTTC. Its translation: CASKPGQGGSEQYF.

The genes are TRBV10-3 and TRBJ1-3; D possibly corresponds to TRBD1 (5 bases). Germline CDR1 is ENHRY and CDR2 is SYGVKD. CDR3 length equals 14 residues. V lost 10 bases and J lost 0, with 13 bases in between. The CDR3 DNA reads TGTGCCACCTTAACAGGCAACTCTGGAAACACCATATATTTT. This sequence encodes CATLTGNSGNTIYF.

CDR3 nucleotide sequence: TGTGCCAGCAGTTACTCGGCGGGGAACACTGAAGCTTTCTTT. Translation gives CASSYSAGNTEAFF. The chain uses TRBV6-5 and TRBJ1-1; no firm D call. CDR1 and CDR2 (germline): MNHEY, SVGAGI. The CDR3 extends over 14 amino acids. The V gene lost 0 bases and the J gene lost 1 base, with 6 bases spanning the gap.

The CDR3 DNA follows: TGTGCCAGCAGCCCGACAGGTTCCATGAACACTGAAGCTTTCTTT. Protein sequence: CASSPTGSMNTEAFF. This sequence joins TRBV7-3 and TRBJ1-1, with D possibly being TRBD1 (6 bases). The CDR3 is 15 amino acids. Trimming pared 5 bases from V and 0 bases from J, leaving 13 bases between. Germline CDR1 and CDR2: SGHTA and FQGTGA.

This chain uses TRBV7-2 with TRBJ1-4; TRBD1 matches at 9 bases. This CDR3 has 16 amino acids. Trimming took 5 bases from V and 7 from J; bases not matched to a gene: 11. CDR1 and CDR2 from the germline V gene are SGHTA and FQGNSA. This CDR3 reads CASSQRRTGVGEKLFF. DNA for the CDR3: TGTGCCAGCAGCCAAAGAAGGACAGGGGTGGGTGAAAAACTGTTTTTT.

Only one count was recorded for this clone. The rearrangement uses TRBV6-5 and TRBJ1-4; 7 positions match TRBD1. The germline V gene has CDR1 MNHEY and CDR2 SVGAGI. V was clipped by 0 bases and J by 6 bases; unmatched bases: 4. The CDR3 contains 15 residues. For the CDR3, the DNA is TGTGCCAGCAGTTACTCGAGCAGGGGGGATGAAAAACTGTTTTTT. This codes for CASSYSSRGDEKLFF.

Only a few counts were recorded for this clone. The rearrangement uses TRBV6-5 and TRBJ1-5; no clear D gene. This CDR3 has 13 amino acids. V lost 5 bases and J lost 4, with 9 bases in between. Per germline, CDR1 MNHEY and CDR2 SVGAGI. CDR3: CASSQNWNQPQHF. The CDR3 DNA sequence: TGTGCCAGCAGTCAAAACTGGAATCAGCCCCAGCATTTT.

The rearrangement uses TRBV21-1 and TRBJ2-6; TRBD1, the table's D call, was not compared with the DNA. TRBV21-1 is classified as a pseudogene. The CDR3 is 17 residues long. This chain's CDR3 is CASSKKCTYSGANVLTF. CDR3 nucleotides: TGTGCCAGCAGCAAAAAGTGCACATACTCTGGGGCCAACGTCCTGACTTTC.

The chain joins TRBV4-3 to TRBJ2-2; D ambiguous. Germline CDR1 and CDR2: LGHNA and YSLEER. The CDR3 has 16 amino acids. Trimming removed 2 bases from V and 5 bases from J, with 15 bases in between. The CDR3, as DNA: TGCGCCAGCAGCCAATCATCTGGAACCGGGACCGGGGAGCTGTTTTTT. It is translated as CASSQSSGTGTGELFF.

The chain couples TRBV7-9 to TRBJ2-1; 10 positions agree with TRBD1. Unmatched junction bases numbered 7, after V lost 6 bases and J lost 5 bases. The length of the CDR3 is 15 residues. The germline gives CDR1 SEHNR, CDR2 FQNEAQ (reference sequence). The CDR3 sequence: CASRRTGTGDNEQFF. In nucleotides, the CDR3 is TGTGCCAGCAGACGCACCGGGACAGGGGACAATGAGCAGTTCTTC.

A word on this clone: It is unclear where the CDR3 begins or ends on the DNA, so no DNA is shown, and the CDR3 is as TCRdb lists it. The V and J genes are TRBV29-1 and TRBJ2-7; the table's D call, TRBD1, was not checked against the DNA. The CDR3 length equals 11 residues, ends included. The germline gives CDR1 SQVTM, CDR2 ANQGSEA. The CDR3 reads CSVATGTDIRF.

This clone has a single count. The V and J genes are TRBV9 and TRBJ2-1, with TRBD2 identical over 12 bases. This CDR3 region has 16 residues. The trim removed 6 bases at V and 2 bases at J, leaving 6 bases unmatched. CDR1 is SGDLS and CDR2 is YYNGEE in the germline V gene. This chain's CDR3 is CASTERTSGTYNEQFF. For the CDR3, the DNA is TGTGCCAGCACCGAAAGGACTAGCGGGACCTACAATGAGCAGTTCTTC.

The CDR3 DNA sequence: TGTGCCAGCAGCTTGACTGGGGGGGGCTACACCTTC. Protein: CASSLTGGGYTF. This chain uses TRBV5-4 with TRBJ1-2, with a tentative D call TRBD1 (5 bases). The CDR3 has 12 residues. Germline loops: CDR1 SGHNT, CDR2 YYREEE (reference sequence). Trimming pared 1 base from V and 8 bases from J, leaving 9 bases between.

The chain joins TRBV29-1 to TRBJ1-1, with no clear D. This CDR3 has 13 residues. V gave up 4 bases and J gave up 0 bases, with 9 bases separating them. CDR1 and CDR2 (germline): SQVTM, ANQGSEA. The CDR3 sequence is CSVVGKLNTEAFF. CDR3 sequence (DNA): TGCAGCGTTGTTGGCAAATTGAACACTGAAGCTTTCTTT.

V and J are TRBV10-3 and TRBJ2-1, with 11 nucleotides matching TRBD2. This CDR3 spans 16 amino acids. Germline CDR1 and CDR2: ENHRY and SYGVKD. With V trimmed by 4 bases and J by 8 bases, 10 bases remained unmatched. The CDR3 protein is CAISVPSTSGVDEQFF. The CDR3 nucleotides read TGTGCCATCAGTGTACCGTCGACTAGCGGGGTCGATGAGCAGTTCTTC.

The gene calls are TRBV4-1 and TRBJ1-2; 7 bases fit TRBD1. Germline CDR1 is MGHRA and CDR2 is YSYEKL. With 0 bases clipped from V and 8 bases from J, the junction kept 9 bases outside the gene matches. CDR3 length: 15 residues. The CDR3 loop reads CASSQDKDRVYGYTF. CDR3 sequence (DNA): TGCGCCAGCAGCCAAGATAAAGACAGGGTCTACGGCTACACCTTC.

This chain uses TRBV7-2 with TRBJ2-5; the D gene is possibly TRBD1 (5 bases). The V end was cut by 4 bases, the J end by 3 bases, with 9 bases between. The CDR3 is made up of 13 amino acids. Per germline, CDR1 SGHTA and CDR2 FQGNSA. The DNA of the CDR3 is TGTGCCAGCAGCTACGCCAGGGAAGAGACCCAGTACTTC. The encoded protein is CASSYAREETQYF.

The rearrangement joins TRBV5-4 to TRBJ2-3; TRBD2 matches 10 bases. The ends lost 4 bases at V and 0 bases at J; junction bases unmatched: 5. CDR1 is SGHNT, CDR2 YYREEE, per germline (reference sequence). CDR3 length: 16 residues. The CDR3 DNA reads TGTGCCAGCAGCCCCCGGACTAGCGGTAGCACAGATACGCAGTATTTT. Translation gives CASSPRTSGSTDTQYF.